This T cell receptor (beta chain) was documented in a study of technical replicates of blood from a handful of donors. The trim removed 8 bases at V and 7 bases at J, leaving 8 bases unmatched. Germline V gene sequence: CDR1 MGHDK, CDR2 SYGVNS. The CDR3 has 13 residues. Repertoires were generated with immunoSEQ multiplex PCR, while TCRdb's copy carries only in-frame clones and drops some. This sample has more than 65,000 clones, with nearly 95% found just once. The source material was T cells isolated from PBMCs. The sequence was collected from a human donor in good health. The chain couples TRBV25-1 to TRBJ1-5, with TRBD1 identical over 7 bases. CDR3 bases: TGTGCCAGCCGGAGACAGGGAGGACAGCCCCAGCATTTT. Encoded protein: CASRRQGGQPQHF.